This T cell receptor beta chain was sequenced during a study of T cell responses to AZD1222 COVID-19 vaccine. Study-level information: Second-dose intervals of approximately 4 or approximately 12 weeks were pooled. Findings of the study overall: Across spike, vaccine-associated CD4 TCRs were found, dominant at 160-218 and 743-854. Two AZD1222 doses significantly raised spike-specific TCR breadth and depth over controls. Clonal diversity may have been underestimated in mostly white British donors.

Comment on this clone: The antigen is not known.

Here immunoSEQ multiplex PCR was the method, and the copy in TCRdb shows in-frame clones only, minus some. The sample carries about 140,000 clones, around 90% recorded once. Germline loops: CDR1 MDHEN, CDR2 SYDVKM. The CDR3 covers 13 residues. The ends lost 6 bases at V and 3 bases at J; junction bases unmatched: 3. The V gene is TRBV28, the J gene TRBJ1-2, with TRBD1 identical over 8 bases. The receptor's source is an adult in good health. The sample consisted of peripheral blood, taken on day 0 of AZD1222 vaccination. CDR3 loop: CASSPGQDYGYTF. The CDR3 DNA reads as TGTGCCAGCAGCCCGGGACAGGACTATGGCTACACCTTC.